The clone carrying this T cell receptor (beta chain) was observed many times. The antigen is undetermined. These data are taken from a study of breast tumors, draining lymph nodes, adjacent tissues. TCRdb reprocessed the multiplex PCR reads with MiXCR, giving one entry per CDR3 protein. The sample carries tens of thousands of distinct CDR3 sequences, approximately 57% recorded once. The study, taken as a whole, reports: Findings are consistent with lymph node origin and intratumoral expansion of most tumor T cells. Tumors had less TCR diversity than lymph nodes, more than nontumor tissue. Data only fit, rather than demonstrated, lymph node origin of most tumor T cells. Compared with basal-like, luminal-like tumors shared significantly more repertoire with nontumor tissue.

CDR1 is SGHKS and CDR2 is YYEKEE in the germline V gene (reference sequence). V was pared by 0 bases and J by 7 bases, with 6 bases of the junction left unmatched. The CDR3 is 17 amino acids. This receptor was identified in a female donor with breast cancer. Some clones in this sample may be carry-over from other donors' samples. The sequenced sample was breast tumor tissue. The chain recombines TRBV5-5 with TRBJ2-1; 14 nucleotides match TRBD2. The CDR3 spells CASSLAGRTSGGNEQFF. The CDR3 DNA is TGTGCCAGCAGCTTGGCCGGGAGGACTAGCGGGGGGAATGAGCAGTTCTTC.